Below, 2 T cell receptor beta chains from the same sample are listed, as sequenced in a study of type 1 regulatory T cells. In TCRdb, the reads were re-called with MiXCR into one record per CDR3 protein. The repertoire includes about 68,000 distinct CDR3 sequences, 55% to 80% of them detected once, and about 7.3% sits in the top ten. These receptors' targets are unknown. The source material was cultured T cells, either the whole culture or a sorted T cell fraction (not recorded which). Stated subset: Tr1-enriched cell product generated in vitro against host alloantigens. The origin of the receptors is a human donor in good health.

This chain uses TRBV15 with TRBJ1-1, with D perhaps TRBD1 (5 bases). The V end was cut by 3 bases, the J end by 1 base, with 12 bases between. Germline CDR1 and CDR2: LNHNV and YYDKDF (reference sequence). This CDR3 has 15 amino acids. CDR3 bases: TGTGCCACCAGCAGGGAAAGACAGCCGAACACTGAAGCTTTCTTT. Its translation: CATSRERQPNTEAFF.

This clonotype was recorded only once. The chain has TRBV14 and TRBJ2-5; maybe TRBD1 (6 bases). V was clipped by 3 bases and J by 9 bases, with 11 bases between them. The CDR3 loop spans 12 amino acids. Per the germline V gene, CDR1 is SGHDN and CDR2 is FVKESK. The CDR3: CASSQDRTAQYF. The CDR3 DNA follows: TGTGCCAGCAGCCAGGATCGGACAGCCCAGTACTTC.